These 5 T cell receptor beta chains were sequenced from one sample in a study of CD4 and CD8 cells across lung adenocarcinoma regions. MiXCR was run by TCRdb on the PCR reads, yielding one entry per CDR3 protein. The sample has around 11,000 distinct CDR3 sequences; roughly 50% are singletons. Sequenced input: CD4+ T cells from the center of a lung tumor. The receptors here all came from a male donor with lung adenocarcinoma. The CD4 and CD8 labels of this study may be unreliable.

This chain joins TRBV27 and TRBJ2-3; possible D gene TRBD2, 5 bases. The germline gives CDR1 MNHEY, CDR2 SMNVEV (reference sequence). V shed 6 bases and J shed 3 bases, with 22 bases lying between them. The CDR3 covers 17 residues. The DNA for the CDR3 is TGTGCCAGCAGATGCGTAGCAGTAGCGTGGGCGACAGATACGCAGTATTTT. Translation: CASRCVAVAWATDTQYF.

The chain couples TRBV6-5 to TRBJ2-1, with no clear D. Judging by the DNA end, TRBJ2-7 fits better; the J call may be wrong. The CDR3 is 15 amino acids. Per the germline V gene, CDR1 is MNHEY and CDR2 is SVGAGI. The CDR3 DNA is TGTGCCAGCAGTTACTCGCCAGCCCGAGATTACGAGCAGTACTTC. It specifies CASSYSPARDYEQYF.

Concerning this clonotype itself: The DNA is left out, because the CDR3 cannot be placed on it with certainty; the CDR3 is given as TCRdb lists it. V and J are TRBV11-3 and TRBJ2-5; the table assigns TRBD1, which was not confirmed against the DNA. From germline, CDR1 is SGHNT and CDR2 YENEEA. The CDR3 totals 15 residues, both ends included. CDR3 protein: CAAGFGGGAPDTQYF.

The V and J genes are TRBV27 and TRBJ2-5, with 7 bases identical to TRBD1. The J call is in doubt because the DNA end fits TRBJ2-7 better. The germline CDR1 and CDR2 sequences are MNHEY and SMNVEV (reference sequence). The CDR3 covers 13 residues. CDR3 protein: CATQKGGAYEQYF. The DNA for the CDR3 is TGTGCCACCCAAAAAGGGGGCGCGTACGAGCAGTACTTC.

This clonotype came up many times. V is TRBV4-1 and J is TRBJ2-1, with 9 bases aligning to TRBD2. Germline-derived CDR1 and CDR2 are MGHRA and YSYEKL. J was trimmed by 2 bases and V by 3 bases; bases with no gene match: 5. This CDR3 has 16 residues. CDR3 coding DNA: TGCGCCAGCAGCCAGGTAGCGGGGGTTACCTACAATGAGCAGTTCTTC. It codes for CASSQVAGVTYNEQFF.